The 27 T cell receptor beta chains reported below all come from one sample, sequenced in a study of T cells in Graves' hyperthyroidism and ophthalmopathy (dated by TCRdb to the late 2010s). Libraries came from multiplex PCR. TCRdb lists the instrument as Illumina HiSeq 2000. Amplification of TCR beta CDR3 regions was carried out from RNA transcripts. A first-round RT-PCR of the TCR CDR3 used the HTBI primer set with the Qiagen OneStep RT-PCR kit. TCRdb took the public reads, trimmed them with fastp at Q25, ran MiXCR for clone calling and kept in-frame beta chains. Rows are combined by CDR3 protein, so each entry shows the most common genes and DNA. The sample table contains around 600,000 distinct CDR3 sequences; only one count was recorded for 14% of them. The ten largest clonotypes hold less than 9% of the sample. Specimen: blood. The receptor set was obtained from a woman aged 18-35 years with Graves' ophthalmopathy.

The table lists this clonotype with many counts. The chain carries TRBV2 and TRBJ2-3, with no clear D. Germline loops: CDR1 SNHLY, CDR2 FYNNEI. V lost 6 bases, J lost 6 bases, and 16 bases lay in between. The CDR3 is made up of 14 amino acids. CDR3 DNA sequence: TGTGCCAGCAGCCCAAGCGCCTTACAGGATACGCAGTATTTT. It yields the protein CASSPSALQDTQYF.

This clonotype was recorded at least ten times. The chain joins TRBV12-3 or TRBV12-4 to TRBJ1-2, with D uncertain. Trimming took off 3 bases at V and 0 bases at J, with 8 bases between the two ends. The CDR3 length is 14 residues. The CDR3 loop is CASSFLGANYGYTF. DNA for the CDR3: TGTGCCAGCAGTTTTCTTGGAGCTAACTATGGCTACACCTTC.

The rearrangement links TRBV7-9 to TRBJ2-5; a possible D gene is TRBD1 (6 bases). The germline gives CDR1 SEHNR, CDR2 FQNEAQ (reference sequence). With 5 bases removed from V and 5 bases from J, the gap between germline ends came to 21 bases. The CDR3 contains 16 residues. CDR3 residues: CASSKGDILTGETQYF. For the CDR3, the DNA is TGTGCCAGCAGCAAAGGGGACATCCTCACGGGGGAGACCCAGTACTTC. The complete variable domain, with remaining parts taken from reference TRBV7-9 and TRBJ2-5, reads DTGVSQNPRHKITKRGQNVTFRCDPISEHNRLYWYRQTLGQGPEFLTYFQNEAQLEKSRLLSDRFSAERPKGSFSTLEIQRTEQGDSAMYLCASSKGDILTGETQYFGPGTRLLVL.

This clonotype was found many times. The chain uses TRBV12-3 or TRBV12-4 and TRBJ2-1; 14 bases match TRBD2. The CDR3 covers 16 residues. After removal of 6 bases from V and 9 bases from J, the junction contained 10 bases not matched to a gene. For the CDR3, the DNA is TGTGCCAGCAGCTTCTGGGGACTAGCGGGAGCGAGTGAGCAGTTCTTC. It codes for CASSFWGLAGASEQFF.

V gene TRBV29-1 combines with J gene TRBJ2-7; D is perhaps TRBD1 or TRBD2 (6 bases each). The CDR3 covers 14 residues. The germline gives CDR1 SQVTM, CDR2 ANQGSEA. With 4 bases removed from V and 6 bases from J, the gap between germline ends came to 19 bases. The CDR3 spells CSVGTGLGTPEQYF. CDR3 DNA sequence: TGCAGCGTTGGTACAGGGCTTGGGACTCCCGAGCAGTACTTC.

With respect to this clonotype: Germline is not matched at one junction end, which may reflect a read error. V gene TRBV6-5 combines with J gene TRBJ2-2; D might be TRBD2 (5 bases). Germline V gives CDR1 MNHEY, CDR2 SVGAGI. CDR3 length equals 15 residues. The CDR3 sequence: CASSYSPGGTGELVF. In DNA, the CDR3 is TGTGCCAGCAGTTACTCACCAGGAGGCACCGGGGAGCTGGTTTTT.

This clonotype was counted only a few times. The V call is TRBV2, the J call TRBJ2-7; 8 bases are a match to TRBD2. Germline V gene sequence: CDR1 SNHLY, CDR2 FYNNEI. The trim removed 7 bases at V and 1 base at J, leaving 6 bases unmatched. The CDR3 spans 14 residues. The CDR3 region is CASKRGPNSYEQYF. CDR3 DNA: TGTGCCAGCAAGCGGGGGCCGAATTCCTACGAGCAGTACTTC.

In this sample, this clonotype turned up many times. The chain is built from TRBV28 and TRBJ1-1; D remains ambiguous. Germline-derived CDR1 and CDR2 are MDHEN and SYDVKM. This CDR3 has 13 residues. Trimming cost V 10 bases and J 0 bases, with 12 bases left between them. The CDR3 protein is CATSGPVNTEAFF. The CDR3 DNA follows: TGTGCCACCTCCGGACCAGTGAACACTGAAGCTTTCTTT.

This CDR3 is CASSIIWGDYEQYF. CDR3 nucleotide sequence: TGTGCCAGTAGTATTATATGGGGGGACTACGAGCAGTACTTC. The chain joins TRBV19 to TRBJ2-7; possibly TRBD2 for D (6 bases). Germline CDR1 reads LNHDA; CDR2 reads SQIVND (reference sequence). The length of the CDR3 is 14 residues. V gave up 3 bases and J gave up 3 bases, with 12 bases separating them.

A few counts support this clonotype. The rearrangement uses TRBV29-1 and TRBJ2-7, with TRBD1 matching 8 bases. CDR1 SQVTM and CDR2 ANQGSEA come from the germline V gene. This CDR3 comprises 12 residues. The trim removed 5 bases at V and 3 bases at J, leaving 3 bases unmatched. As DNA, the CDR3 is TGCAGCGTTTCCGGGACAGGCTACGAGCAGTACTTC. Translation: CSVSGTGYEQYF.

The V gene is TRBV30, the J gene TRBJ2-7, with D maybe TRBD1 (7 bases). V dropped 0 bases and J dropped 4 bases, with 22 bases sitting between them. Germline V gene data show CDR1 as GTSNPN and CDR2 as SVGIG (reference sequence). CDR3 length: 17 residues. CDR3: CAWSVGGGGYKMYEQYF. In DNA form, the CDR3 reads TGTGCCTGGAGTGTCGGAGGGGGCGGATATAAGATGTACGAGCAGTACTTC.

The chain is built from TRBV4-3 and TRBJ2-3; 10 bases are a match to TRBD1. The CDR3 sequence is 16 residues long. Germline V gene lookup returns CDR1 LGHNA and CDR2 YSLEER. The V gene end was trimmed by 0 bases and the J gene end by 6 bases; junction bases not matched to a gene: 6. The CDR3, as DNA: TGCGCCAGCAGCCAAGATGGGACAGGGGCGAGGGATACGCAGTATTTT. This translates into CASSQDGTGARDTQYF.

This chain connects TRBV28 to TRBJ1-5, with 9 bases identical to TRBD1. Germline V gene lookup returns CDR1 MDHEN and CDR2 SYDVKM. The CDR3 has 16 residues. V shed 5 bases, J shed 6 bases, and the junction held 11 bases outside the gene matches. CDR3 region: CASSAAGTGHGQPQHF. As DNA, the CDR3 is TGTGCCAGCAGTGCTGCCGGGACAGGGCACGGTCAGCCCCAGCATTTT.

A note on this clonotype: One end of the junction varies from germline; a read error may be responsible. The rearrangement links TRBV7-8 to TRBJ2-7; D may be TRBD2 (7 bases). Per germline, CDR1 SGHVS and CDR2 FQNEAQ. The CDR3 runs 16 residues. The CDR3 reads CASSQDRGGGAYEQYF. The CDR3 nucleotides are TGCGCCAGCAGCCAAGATAGGGGGGGGGGGGCTTACGAGCAGTACTTC.

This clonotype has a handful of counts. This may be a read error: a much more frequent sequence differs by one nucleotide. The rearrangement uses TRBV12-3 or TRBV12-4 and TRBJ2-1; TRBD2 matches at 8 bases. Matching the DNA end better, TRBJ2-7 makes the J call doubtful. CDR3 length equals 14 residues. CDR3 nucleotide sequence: TGTGCCAGCAGGAATAGCGGGAATGCAAATGAGCAGTACTTC. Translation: CASRNSGNANEQYF.

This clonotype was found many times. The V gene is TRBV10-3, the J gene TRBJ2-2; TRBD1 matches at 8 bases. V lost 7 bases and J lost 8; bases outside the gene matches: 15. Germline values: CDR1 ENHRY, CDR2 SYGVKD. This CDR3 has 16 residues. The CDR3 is CAIIKTFGTGSGELFF. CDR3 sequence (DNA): TGTGCCATCATTAAGACGTTCGGGACAGGTTCGGGGGAGCTGTTTTTT.

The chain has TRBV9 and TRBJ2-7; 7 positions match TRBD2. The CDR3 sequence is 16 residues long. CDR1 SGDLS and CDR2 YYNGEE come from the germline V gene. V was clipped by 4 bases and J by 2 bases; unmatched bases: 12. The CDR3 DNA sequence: TGTGCCAGCAGCCCGATGGCGGGAGACCCCACCTACGAGCAGTACTTC. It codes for CASSPMAGDPTYEQYF.

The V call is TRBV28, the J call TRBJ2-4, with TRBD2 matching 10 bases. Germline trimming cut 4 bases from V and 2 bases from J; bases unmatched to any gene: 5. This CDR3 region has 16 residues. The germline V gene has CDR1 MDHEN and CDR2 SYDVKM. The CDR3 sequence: CASSSRLAGTKNIQYF. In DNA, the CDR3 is TGTGCCAGCAGTTCCCGACTAGCGGGTACCAAAAACATTCAGTACTTC.

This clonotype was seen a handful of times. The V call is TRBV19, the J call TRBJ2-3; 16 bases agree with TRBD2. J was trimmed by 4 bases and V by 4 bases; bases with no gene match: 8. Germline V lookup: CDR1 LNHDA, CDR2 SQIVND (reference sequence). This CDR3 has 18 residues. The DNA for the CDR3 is TGTGCCAGTAGTAAGGGACTAGCGGGAGGGAGTATAGCAGATACGCAGTATTTT. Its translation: CASSKGLAGGSIADTQYF.

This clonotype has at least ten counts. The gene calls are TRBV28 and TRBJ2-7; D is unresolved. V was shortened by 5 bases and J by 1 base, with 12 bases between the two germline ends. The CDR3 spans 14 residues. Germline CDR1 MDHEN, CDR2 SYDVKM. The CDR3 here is CASSLRIGSYEQYF. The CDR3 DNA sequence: TGTGCCAGCAGTCTCCGGATAGGGTCCTACGAGCAGTACTTC.

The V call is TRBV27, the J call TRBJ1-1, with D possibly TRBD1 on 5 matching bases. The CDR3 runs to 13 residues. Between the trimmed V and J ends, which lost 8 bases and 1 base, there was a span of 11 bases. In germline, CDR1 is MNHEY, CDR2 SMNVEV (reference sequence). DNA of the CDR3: TGTGCCAGCGGACACCGTGGGAACACTGAAGCTTTCTTT. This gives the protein CASGHRGNTEAFF.

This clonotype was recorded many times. This CDR3 is CASSFGGPVYEQYF. DNA for the CDR3: TGTGCCAGCAGTTTCGGGGGTCCTGTCTACGAGCAGTACTTC. The rearrangement uses TRBV12-3 or TRBV12-4 and TRBJ2-7; possible D gene TRBD2, 6 bases. The V gene lost 3 bases and the J gene lost 3 bases, with 12 bases spanning the gap. The CDR3 has 14 residues.

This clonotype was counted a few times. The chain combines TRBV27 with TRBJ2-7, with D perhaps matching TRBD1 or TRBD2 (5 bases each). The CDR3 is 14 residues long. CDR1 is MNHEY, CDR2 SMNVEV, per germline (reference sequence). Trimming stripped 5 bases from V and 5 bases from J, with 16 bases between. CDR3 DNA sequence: TGTGCCAGCAGTCCAGAGGGGTTGGTGGACGAGCAGTACTTC. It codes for CASSPEGLVDEQYF.

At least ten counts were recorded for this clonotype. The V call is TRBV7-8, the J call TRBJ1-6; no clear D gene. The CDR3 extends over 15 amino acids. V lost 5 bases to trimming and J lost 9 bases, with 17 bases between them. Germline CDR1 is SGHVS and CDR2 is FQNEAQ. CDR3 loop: CASSNDWAGTSPLHF. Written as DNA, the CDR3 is TGTGCCAGCAGCAACGACTGGGCAGGAACTTCACCCCTCCACTTT.

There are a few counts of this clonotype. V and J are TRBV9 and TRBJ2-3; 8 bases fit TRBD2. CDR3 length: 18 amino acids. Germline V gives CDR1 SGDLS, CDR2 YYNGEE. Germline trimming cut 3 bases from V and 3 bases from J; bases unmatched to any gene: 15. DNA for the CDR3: TGTGCCAGCAGCGAGAGGGGTAGCGGGACCCCTAGTACAGATACGCAGTATTTT. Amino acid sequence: CASSERGSGTPSTDTQYF.

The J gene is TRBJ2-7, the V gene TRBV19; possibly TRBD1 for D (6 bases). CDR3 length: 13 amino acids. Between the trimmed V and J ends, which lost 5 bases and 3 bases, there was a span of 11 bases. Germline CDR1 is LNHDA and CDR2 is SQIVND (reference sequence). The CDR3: CASSAGDLYEQYF. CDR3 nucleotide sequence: TGTGCCAGTAGTGCAGGGGACCTCTACGAGCAGTACTTC.

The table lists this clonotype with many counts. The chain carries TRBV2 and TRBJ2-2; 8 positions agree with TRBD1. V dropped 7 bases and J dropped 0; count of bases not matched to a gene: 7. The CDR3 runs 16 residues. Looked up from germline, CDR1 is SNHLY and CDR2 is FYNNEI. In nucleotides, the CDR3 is TGTGCCAGCAATCGACAGGGGTGGTCGAACACCGGGGAGCTGTTTTTT. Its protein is CASNRQGWSNTGELFF.